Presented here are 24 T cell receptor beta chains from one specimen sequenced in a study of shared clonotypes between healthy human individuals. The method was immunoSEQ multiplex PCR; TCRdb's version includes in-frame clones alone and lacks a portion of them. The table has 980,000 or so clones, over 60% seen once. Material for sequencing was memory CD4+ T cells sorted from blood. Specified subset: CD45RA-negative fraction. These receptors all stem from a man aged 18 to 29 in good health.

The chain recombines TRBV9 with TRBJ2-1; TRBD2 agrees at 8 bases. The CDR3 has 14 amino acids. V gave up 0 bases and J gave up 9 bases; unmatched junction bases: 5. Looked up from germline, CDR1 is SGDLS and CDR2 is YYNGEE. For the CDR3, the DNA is TGTGCCAGCAGCGTAGAAGCGGGAGCTACTGAGCAGTTCTTC. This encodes CASSVEAGATEQFF.

The CDR3 is CAWSIGVNEKLFF. For the CDR3, the DNA is TGTGCCTGGAGTATAGGGGTGAATGAAAAACTGTTTTTT. V gene TRBV30 combines with J gene TRBJ1-4; D is perhaps TRBD1 (5 bases). CDR3 size: 13 residues. V was shortened by 2 bases and J by 5 bases, with 9 bases between the two germline ends. CDR1 is GTSNPN and CDR2 is SVGIG in the germline V gene (reference sequence).

The chain's CDR3 is CASTTTGTTQETQYF. In DNA, the CDR3 is TGCGCCAGCACCACAACCGGGACTACGCAAGAGACCCAGTACTTC. The V and J genes are TRBV5-1 and TRBJ2-5; the match to TRBD2 covers 7 bases. This CDR3 is built from 15 residues. Trimming took 6 bases from V and 2 from J; bases not matched to a gene: 10. The V gene's germline CDR1 is SGHRS and CDR2 YFSETQ.

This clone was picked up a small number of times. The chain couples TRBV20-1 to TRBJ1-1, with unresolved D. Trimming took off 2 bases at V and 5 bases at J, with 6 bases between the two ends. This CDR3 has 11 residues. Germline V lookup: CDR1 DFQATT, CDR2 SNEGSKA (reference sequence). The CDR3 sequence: CSARWKTEAFF. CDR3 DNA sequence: TGCAGTGCTAGATGGAAGACTGAAGCTTTCTTT.

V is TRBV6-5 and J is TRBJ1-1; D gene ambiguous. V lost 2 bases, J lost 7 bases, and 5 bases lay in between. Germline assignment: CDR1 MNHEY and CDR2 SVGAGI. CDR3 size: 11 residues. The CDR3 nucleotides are TGTGCCAGCAGTTACGAGTTTGAAGCTTTCTTT. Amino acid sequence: CASSYEFEAFF.

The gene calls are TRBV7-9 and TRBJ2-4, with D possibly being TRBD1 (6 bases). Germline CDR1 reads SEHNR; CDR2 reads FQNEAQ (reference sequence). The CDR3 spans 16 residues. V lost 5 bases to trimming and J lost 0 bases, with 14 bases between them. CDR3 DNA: TGTGCCAGCAGCCCGAAAACAGGGTTAGCCAAAAACATTCAGTACTTC. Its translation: CASSPKTGLAKNIQYF.

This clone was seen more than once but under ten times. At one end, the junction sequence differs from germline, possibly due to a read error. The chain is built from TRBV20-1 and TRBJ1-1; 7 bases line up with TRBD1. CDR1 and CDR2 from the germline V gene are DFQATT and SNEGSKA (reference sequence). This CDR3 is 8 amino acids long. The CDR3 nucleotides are TGCAGTGCACCTACAGGGGTCTTT. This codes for CSAPTGVF.

CDR3 amino acids: CASRMGLAVSYEQYF. CDR3 nucleotide sequence: TGTGCCAGCAGGATGGGACTAGCGGTATCCTACGAGCAGTACTTC. The V call is TRBV7-2, the J call TRBJ2-7; TRBD2 matches 11 bases. The CDR3 is 15 residues long. The germline V gene encodes CDR1 SGHTA and CDR2 FQGNSA. V lost 6 bases, J lost 1 base, and 5 bases stayed unmatched.

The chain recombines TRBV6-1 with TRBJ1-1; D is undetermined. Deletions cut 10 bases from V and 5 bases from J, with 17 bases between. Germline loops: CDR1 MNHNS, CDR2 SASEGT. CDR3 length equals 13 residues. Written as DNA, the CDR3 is TGTGCCACCCGAGGCGGGGAGAATACTGAAGCTTTCTTT. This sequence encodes CATRGGENTEAFF.

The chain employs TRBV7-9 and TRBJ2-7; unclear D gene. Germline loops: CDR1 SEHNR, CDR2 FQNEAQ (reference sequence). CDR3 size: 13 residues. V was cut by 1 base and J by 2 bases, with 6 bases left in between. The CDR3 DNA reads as TGTGCCAGCAGCTTAGGCAGCACCTACGAGCAGTACTTC. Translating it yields CASSLGSTYEQYF. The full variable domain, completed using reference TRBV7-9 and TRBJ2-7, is DTGVSQNPRHKITKRGQNVTFRCDPISEHNRLYWYRQTLGQGPEFLTYFQNEAQLEKSRLLSDRFSAERPKGSFSTLEIQRTEQGDSAMYLCASSLGSTYEQYFGPGTRLTVT.

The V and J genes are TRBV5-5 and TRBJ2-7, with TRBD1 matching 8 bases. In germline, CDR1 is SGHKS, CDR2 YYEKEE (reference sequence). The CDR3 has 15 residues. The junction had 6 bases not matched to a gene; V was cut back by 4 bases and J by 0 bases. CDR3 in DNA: TGTGCCAGCAGCACGACAGGGGCGAGCTCCTACGAGCAGTACTTC. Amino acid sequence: CASSTTGASSYEQYF.

The CDR3 nucleotides read TGCGCCAGCAGCTTGCAACGTGCAACTAATGAAAAACTGTTTTTT. This sequence encodes CASSLQRATNEKLFF. The chain recombines TRBV5-1 with TRBJ1-4; D ambiguous. The CDR3 is made up of 15 amino acids. V was pared by 1 base and J by 0 bases, with 7 bases between. Germline values: CDR1 SGHRS, CDR2 YFSETQ.

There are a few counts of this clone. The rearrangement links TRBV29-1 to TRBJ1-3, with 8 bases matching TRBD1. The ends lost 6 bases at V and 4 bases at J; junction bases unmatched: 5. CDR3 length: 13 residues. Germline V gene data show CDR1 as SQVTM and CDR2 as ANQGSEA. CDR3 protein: CSVSTGAGNTIYF. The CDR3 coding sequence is TGCAGCGTCTCGACAGGGGCAGGAAACACCATATATTTT.

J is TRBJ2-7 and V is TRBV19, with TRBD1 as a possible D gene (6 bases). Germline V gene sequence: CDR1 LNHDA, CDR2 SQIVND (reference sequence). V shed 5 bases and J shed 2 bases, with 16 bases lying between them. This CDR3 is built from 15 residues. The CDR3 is CASSPKTGITYEQYF. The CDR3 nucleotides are TGTGCCAGTAGTCCGAAAACAGGGATCACCTACGAGCAGTACTTC.

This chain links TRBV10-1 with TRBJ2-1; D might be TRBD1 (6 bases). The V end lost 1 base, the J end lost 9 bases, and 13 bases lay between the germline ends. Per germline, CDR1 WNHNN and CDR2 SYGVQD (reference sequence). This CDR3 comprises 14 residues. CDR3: CASSEFDLGGEQFF. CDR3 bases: TGCGCCAGCAGTGAGTTCGATTTAGGGGGTGAGCAGTTCTTC.

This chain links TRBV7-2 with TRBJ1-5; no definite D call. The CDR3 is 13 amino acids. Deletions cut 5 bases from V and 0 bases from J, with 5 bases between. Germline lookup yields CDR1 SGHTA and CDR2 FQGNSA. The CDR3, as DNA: TGTGCCAGCAGCGCCAATAGCAATCAGCCCCAGCATTTT. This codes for CASSANSNQPQHF.

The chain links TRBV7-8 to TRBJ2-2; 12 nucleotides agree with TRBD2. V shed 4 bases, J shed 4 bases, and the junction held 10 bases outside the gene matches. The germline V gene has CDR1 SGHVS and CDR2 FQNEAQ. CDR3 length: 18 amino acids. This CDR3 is CASSSRLAGEVGTGELFF. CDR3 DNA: TGTGCCAGCAGCTCAAGACTAGCGGGAGAAGTGGGCACCGGGGAGCTGTTTTTT.

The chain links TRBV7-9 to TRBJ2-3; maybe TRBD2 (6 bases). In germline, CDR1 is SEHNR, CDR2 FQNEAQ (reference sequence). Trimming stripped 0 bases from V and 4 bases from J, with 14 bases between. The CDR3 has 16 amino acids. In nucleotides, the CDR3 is TGTGCCAGCAGCTTAGCGGTCGGGGGAGCCCCAGATACGCAGTATTTT. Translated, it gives CASSLAVGGAPDTQYF.

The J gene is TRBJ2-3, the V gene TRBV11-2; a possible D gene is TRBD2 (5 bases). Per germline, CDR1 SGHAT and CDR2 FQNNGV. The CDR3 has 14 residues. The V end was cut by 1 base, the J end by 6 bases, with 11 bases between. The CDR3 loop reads CASSLGLLGDTQYF. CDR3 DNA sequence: TGTGCCAGCAGCTTAGGCCTACTAGGGGATACGCAGTATTTT.

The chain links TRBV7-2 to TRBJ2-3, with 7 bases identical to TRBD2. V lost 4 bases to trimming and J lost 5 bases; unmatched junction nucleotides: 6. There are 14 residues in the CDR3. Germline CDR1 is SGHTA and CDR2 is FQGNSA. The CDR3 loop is CASSSSGAQDTQYF. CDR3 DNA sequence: TGTGCCAGCAGCTCCAGCGGGGCACAAGATACGCAGTATTTT.

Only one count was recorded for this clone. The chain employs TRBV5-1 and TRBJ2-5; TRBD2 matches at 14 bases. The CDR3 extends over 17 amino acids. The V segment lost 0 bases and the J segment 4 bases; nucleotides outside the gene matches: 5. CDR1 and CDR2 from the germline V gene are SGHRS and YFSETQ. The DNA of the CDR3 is TGCGCCAGCAGCTTGGATAGACTAGCGGGAGGGCGAGAGACCCAGTACTTC. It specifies CASSLDRLAGGRETQYF.

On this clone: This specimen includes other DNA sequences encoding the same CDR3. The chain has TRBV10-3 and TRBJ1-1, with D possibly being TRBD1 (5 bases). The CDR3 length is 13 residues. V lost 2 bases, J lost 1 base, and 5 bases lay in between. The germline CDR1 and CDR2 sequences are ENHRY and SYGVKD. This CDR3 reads CAISEGQNTEAFF. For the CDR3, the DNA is TGTGCCATCAGTGAGGGACAGAACACTGAAGCTTTCTTT.

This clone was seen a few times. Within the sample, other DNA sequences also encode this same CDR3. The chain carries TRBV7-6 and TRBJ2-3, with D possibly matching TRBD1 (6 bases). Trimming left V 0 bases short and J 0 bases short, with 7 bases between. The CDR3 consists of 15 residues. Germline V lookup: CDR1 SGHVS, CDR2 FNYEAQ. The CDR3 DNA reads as TGTGCCAGCAGCTTAGCGGGGGCCAGCACAGATACGCAGTATTTT. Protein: CASSLAGASTDTQYF.

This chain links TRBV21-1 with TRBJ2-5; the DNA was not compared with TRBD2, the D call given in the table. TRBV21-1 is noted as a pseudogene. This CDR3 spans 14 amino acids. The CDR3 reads CASSKGLERETQYF. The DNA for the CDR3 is TGTGCCAGCAGCAAAGGACTAGAGAGAGAGACCCAGTACTTC.